The rows below give T cell receptor beta chains drawn from one sample of a study of T cell changes during pregnancy in multiple sclerosis. TCRdb's copy holds only in-frame clones and misses some; the assay was immunoSEQ multiplex PCR. The sample lists tens of thousands of clones, around 89% occurring once. Sequencing used peripheral blood, obtained after pregnancy. These receptors were collected from a female donor with multiple sclerosis, enrolled in a pregnancy study. The CDR3 runs from the conserved cysteine through the conserved F or W. D genes are given only for firm matches. Not every row has a clone size; where given, it reads once, few, many or a size class.

V gene	J gene	clone size	D gene	CDR3 length	CDR3 DNA	CDR3 protein
TRBV18	TRBJ2-2	-	-	19	TGTGCCAGCTCACCCCGGTACAAATCCGGACTGGTAGACACCGGGGAGCTGTTTTTT	CASSPRYKSGLVDTGELFF
TRBV9	TRBJ1-1	once	-	15	TGTGCCAGCAGCGTAGACCCTGGCAGGAACACTGAAGCTTTCTTT	CASSVDPGRNTEAFF
TRBV19	TRBJ2-3	once	TRBD2	17	TGTGCCAGTAGTATTTCTACTGGCGGGGGGCCCCTAGATACGCAGTATTTT	CASSISTGGGPLDTQYF
TRBV23-1	TRBJ2-2	-	-	15	TGCGCCAGCCGCCTTTGGCAGGGGAACACCGGGGAGCTGTTTTTT	CASRLWQGNTGELFF
TRBV27	TRBJ2-1	-	TRBD1	16	TGTGCCAGCTCCAGGGTAGGGACAGGCTCCGTAGGAGAGCAGTTCTTC	CASSRVGTGSVGEQFF
TRBV30	TRBJ2-7	-	-	13	TGTGCCTGGAGTGTACTACCCTCTAACGAGCAGTACTTC	CAWSVLPSNEQYF
TRBV7-3	TRBJ2-3	-	TRBD1	18	TGTGCCAGCAGCTTACAACCCGTCGGGACAGGGATCACAGATACGCAGTATTTT	CASSLQPVGTGITDTQYF
TRBV5-1	TRBJ1-2	-	-	14	TGCGCCAGCAGCCCAGGGCGTCCTAACTATGGCTACACCTTC	CASSPGRPNYGYTF
TRBV7-2	TRBJ1-1	-	-	13	TGTGCCAGCAGCTTAACAGGGAACACTGAAGCTTTCTTT	CASSLTGNTEAFF
TRBV5-1	TRBJ1-2	-	-	11	TGCGCCAGCAGCTTTGGACAGGGCTACACCTTC	CASSFGQGYTF
TRBV19	TRBJ2-5	-	TRBD2	14	TGTGCCAGTAGTATACGAAGCGGGAGAGAGACCCAGTACTTC	CASSIRSGRETQYF
TRBV27	TRBJ2-3	-	-	14	TGTGCCAGCAGTCGGGGGTTGGGCACAGATACGCAGTATTTT	CASSRGLGTDTQYF
TRBV9	TRBJ2-3	-	-	14	TGTGCCAGCAGCGGTCAGGTGACCACAGATACGCAGTATTTT	CASSGQVTTDTQYF
TRBV18	TRBJ1-1	-	-	13	TGTGCCAGCTCACCATGGCAGTCTGATGAAGCTTTCTTT	CASSPWQSDEAFF
TRBV5-1	TRBJ1-2	-	-	15	TGCGCCAGCAGCTTGGAACTCGTCGGTAGCTATGGCTACACCTTC	CASSLELVGSYGYTF
TRBV7-9	TRBJ1-1	-	TRBD1	16	TGTGCCAGCAGCTCGCTCCCCGGGACAGGGGATACTGAAGCTTTCTTT	CASSSLPGTGDTEAFF
TRBV6-1	TRBJ1-2	-	-	13	TGTGCCAGCACTCCCCGGGAGAACTATGGCTACACCTTC	CASTPRENYGYTF
TRBV7-9	TRBJ2-1	few	-	13	TGTGCCAGCAGCACCCCAGGCTACAATGAGCAGTTCTTC	CASSTPGYNEQFF
TRBV7-2	TRBJ2-2	-	-	15	TGTGCCAGCAGCTTTGGCAGTGCGAACACCGGGGAGCTGTTTTTT	CASSFGSANTGELFF
TRBV2	TRBJ2-2	few	TRBD1	15	TGTGCCAGCATGGGACAGGGGGCGCGGACCGGGGAGCTGTTTTTT	CASMGQGARTGELFF
TRBV7-9	TRBJ1-2	-	-	16	TGTGCCAGCAGCTTACCCCGGGGGACCGTACTAACGGGCTACACCTTC	CASSLPRGTVLTGYTF
TRBV28	TRBJ1-4	once	-	16	TGTGCCAGCAGTTGGATGTCAGGGGTGGATAATGAAAAACTGTTTTTT	CASSWMSGVDNEKLFF
TRBV9	TRBJ1-4	-	-	15	TGTGCCAGCAGCGGGGCGGGACGGTTTAATGAAAAACTGTTTTTT	CASSGAGRFNEKLFF
TRBV30	TRBJ1-5	-	TRBD1	18	TGTGCCTGGACCATGCCCCCGACAGGGAAAGAGGGCAATCAGCCCCAGCATTTT	CAWTMPPTGKEGNQPQHF
TRBV7-2	TRBJ2-1	-	TRBD1	16	TGTGCCAGCAGCTTTCAGGGACAGGGGTACTACAATGAGCAGTTCTTC	CASSFQGQGYYNEQFF
TRBV9	TRBJ2-7	-	TRBD2	15	TGTGCCAGCAGCAACAGGGGACTAGCAGTCGACGAGCAGTACTTC	CASSNRGLAVDEQYF
TRBV25-1	TRBJ1-2	once	TRBD1	16	TGTGCCAGCAGTGATTATCTGGGACAGGGAGAATTGGGCTACACCTTC	CASSDYLGQGELGYTF
TRBV27	TRBJ1-5	-	-	18	TGTGCCAGCAGTGGGGGAGGGGGTGGGGGGAGGAGCAATCAGCCCCAGCATTTT	CASSGGGGGGRSNQPQHF
TRBV29-1	TRBJ2-2	-	-	13	TGCAGTGGATCGACTACGTCCACCGGGGAGCTGTTTTTT	CSGSTTSTGELFF
TRBV19	TRBJ1-5	-	-	15	TGTGCCAGTAGTATAGAAGGGAGGGATAATCAGCCCCAGCATTTT	CASSIEGRDNQPQHF
TRBV5-1	TRBJ2-5	few	-	13	TGCGCCAGCTGGGGGGATAGCCAAGAGACCCAGTACTTC	CASWGDSQETQYF
TRBV7-2	TRBJ2-2	-	-	13	TGTGCCAGCAGCTTATTATACACCGGGGAGCTGTTTTTT	CASSLLYTGELFF
TRBV2	TRBJ2-3	-	TRBD2	13	TGTGCCAGCTTAATATGGGGGGGAGATACGCAGTATTTT	CASLIWGGDTQYF
TRBV5-1	TRBJ1-4	-	-	15	TGCGCCAGCAGCTTGCAAGGGGCAACTAATGAAAAACTGTTTTTT	CASSLQGATNEKLFF
TRBV18	TRBJ2-3	-	TRBD2	15	TGTGCCAGCTCACCGACGGGACTAGCGATAGATACGCAGTATTTT	CASSPTGLAIDTQYF
TRBV4-1	TRBJ1-1	few	TRBD1	16	TGCGCCAGCAGCCAAGATGGGACAGGGGATGGTACTGAAGCTTTCTTT	CASSQDGTGDGTEAFF
TRBV30	TRBJ2-7	-	-	16	TGTGCCTGGAGTGCTAAGAGGGCCCCGGACAGCTACGAGCAGTACTTC	CAWSAKRAPDSYEQYF
TRBV4-3	TRBJ2-2	-	TRBD2	18	TGCGCCAGCAGCCAAGGAGTAGCGGGGGCCTTGAACACCGGGGAGCTGTTTTTT	CASSQGVAGALNTGELFF
TRBV2	TRBJ2-7	-	-	14	TGTGCCAGCAGAGGAGGCCTAAAACCCTACGAGCAGTACTTC	CASRGGLKPYEQYF
TRBV5-1	TRBJ1-1	-	-	14	TGCGCCAGCAGCTTGGGCGTGCTGAACACTGAAGCTTTCTTT	CASSLGVLNTEAFF
TRBV7-6	TRBJ1-1	-	TRBD1	14	TGTGCCAGCAGCGGGGGACAGGGAGAAACTGAAGCTTTCTTT	CASSGGQGETEAFF
TRBV6-4	TRBJ2-5	-	-	13	TGTGCCAGCAGTGACCCAGGGAGGGAGACCCAGTACTTC	CASSDPGRETQYF
TRBV2	TRBJ1-5	-	-	17	TGTGCCAGCAGTGTCCGACAGAACATACGTAGCAATCAGCCCCAGCATTTT	CASSVRQNIRSNQPQHF
TRBV27	TRBJ2-7	-	TRBD2	16	TGTGCCAGCAGTTTTTTCTCTCTAGCGGGGGGGCTCGAGCAGTACTTC	CASSFFSLAGGLEQYF
TRBV4-3	TRBJ2-3	-	-	15	TGCGCCAGCAGCCAAGCTGACAGTGGCACAGATACGCAGTATTTT	CASSQADSGTDTQYF
TRBV7-2	TRBJ2-5	-	-	14	TGTGCCAGCAGCGCTAATAGGGGCAAAGAGACCCAGTACTTC	CASSANRGKETQYF
TRBV5-1	TRBJ2-5	-	TRBD2	16	TGCGCCAGCAGCTTGGCTAGCGGGGGGTACCAAGAGACCCAGTACTTC	CASSLASGGYQETQYF
TRBV6-5	TRBJ2-7	-	-	15	TGTGCCAGCAGTTACCAGGCAGGCGCTCCCTACGAGCAGTACTTC	CASSYQAGAPYEQYF
TRBV28	TRBJ1-2	-	-	15	TGTGCCACCAACAGGAGGGTTCGTGGGATCTCTGGCTACACCTTC	CATNRRVRGISGYTF
TRBV11-2	TRBJ1-1	-	-	12	TGTGCCAGCAGGTCGGGGGGCTGGGCCGCTTTCTTT	CASRSGGWAAFF
TRBV9	TRBJ1-1	-	TRBD1	13	TGTGCCAGCAGCAAGGGGGCCGGGTCTGAAGCTTTCTTT	CASSKGAGSEAFF
TRBV5-1	TRBJ1-2	-	-	14	TGCGCCAGCAGCTTGGTCGGGGGGGCCTATGGCTACACCTTC	CASSLVGGAYGYTF
TRBV19	TRBJ1-1	once	-	16	TGTGCCAGTAGCAGTGTTGCAGGGCGGGGAAACACTGAAGCTTTCTTT	CASSSVAGRGNTEAFF
TRBV4-3	TRBJ1-2	-	-	14	TGCGCCAGCAGCCAAGATGCGAGCGGCTATGGCTACACCTTC	CASSQDASGYGYTF
TRBV30	TRBJ1-6	-	TRBD1	14	TGTGCCTGGAATCTGGGACAGGGTTCCTCACCCCTCCACTTT	CAWNLGQGSSPLHF